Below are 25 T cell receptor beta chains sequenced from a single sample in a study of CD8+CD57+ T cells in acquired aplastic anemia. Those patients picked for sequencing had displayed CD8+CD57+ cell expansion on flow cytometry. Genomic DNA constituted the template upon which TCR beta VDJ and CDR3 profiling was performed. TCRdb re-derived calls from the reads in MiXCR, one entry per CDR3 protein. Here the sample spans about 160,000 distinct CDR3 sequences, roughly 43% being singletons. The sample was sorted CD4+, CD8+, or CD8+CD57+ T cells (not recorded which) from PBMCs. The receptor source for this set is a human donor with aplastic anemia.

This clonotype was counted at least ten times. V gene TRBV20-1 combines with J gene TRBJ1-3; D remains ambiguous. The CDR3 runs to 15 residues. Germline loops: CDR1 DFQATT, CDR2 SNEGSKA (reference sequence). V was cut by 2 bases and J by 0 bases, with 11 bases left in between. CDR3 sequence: CSARPAGNSGNTIYF. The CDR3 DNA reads TGCAGTGCTAGACCTGCGGGGAACTCTGGAAACACCATATATTTT.

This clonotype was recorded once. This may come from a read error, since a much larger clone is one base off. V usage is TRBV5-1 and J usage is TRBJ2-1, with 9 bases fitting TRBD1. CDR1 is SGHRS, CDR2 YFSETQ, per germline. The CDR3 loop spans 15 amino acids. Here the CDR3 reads CASSLAQTGGTERFF. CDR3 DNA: TGCGCCAGCAGCTTGGCCCAGACAGGGGGTACTGAGCGGTTCTTC.

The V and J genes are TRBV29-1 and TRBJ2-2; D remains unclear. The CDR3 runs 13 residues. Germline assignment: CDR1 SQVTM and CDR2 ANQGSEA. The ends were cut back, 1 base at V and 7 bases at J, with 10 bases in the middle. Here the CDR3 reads CSVEVSPGGELFF. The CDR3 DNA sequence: TGCAGCGTTGAAGTTTCTCCTGGCGGGGAGCTGTTTTTT.

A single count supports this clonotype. The CDR3 DNA reads as TGTGCCAGCAGGAGCGGGGGGTACTACAATGAGCAGTTCTTC. It encodes CASRSGGYYNEQFF. The chain employs TRBV6-1 and TRBJ2-1; TRBD2 matches at 9 bases. This CDR3 contains 14 residues. In germline, CDR1 is MNHNS, CDR2 SASEGT. V dropped 6 bases and J dropped 3; count of bases not matched to a gene: 3.

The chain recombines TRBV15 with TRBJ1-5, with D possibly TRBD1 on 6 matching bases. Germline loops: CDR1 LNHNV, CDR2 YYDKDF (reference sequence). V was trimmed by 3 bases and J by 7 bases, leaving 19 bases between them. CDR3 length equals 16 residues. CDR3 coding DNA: TGTGCCACCAGCAGTCATGGGATGGACAGAACCCAGCCCCAGCATTTT. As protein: CATSSHGMDRTQPQHF.

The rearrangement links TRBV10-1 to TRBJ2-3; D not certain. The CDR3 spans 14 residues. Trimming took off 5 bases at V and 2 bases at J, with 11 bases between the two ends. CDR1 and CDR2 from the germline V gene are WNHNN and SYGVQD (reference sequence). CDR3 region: CASSSSLDTDTQYF. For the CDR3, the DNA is TGCGCCAGCAGTAGTAGTCTGGACACAGATACGCAGTATTTT.

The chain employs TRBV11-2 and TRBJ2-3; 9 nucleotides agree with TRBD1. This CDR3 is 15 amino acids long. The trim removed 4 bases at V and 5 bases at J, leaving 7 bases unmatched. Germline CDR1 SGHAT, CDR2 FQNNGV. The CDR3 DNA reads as TGTGCCAGCAGCTCGGGGACAGGGAGAATAGATACGCAGTATTTT. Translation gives CASSSGTGRIDTQYF.

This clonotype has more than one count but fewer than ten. In nucleotides, the CDR3 is TGTGCCACCAGCAGAGTTTCAGGGGGCGGCTACAATGAGCAGTTCTTC. The encoded protein is CATSRVSGGGYNEQFF. The chain joins TRBV15 to TRBJ2-1, with 8 nucleotides matching TRBD1. CDR1 and CDR2 (germline): LNHNV, YYDKDF (reference sequence). CDR3 size: 16 residues. With 1 base clipped from V and 3 bases from J, the junction kept 5 bases outside the gene matches.

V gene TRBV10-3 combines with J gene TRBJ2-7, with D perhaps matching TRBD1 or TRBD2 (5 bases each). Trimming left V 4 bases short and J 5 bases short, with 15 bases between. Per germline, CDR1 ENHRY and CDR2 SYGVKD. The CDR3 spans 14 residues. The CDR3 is CAISVEGDVHEQYF. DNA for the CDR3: TGTGCCATCAGTGTTGAAGGGGACGTCCACGAGCAGTACTTC.

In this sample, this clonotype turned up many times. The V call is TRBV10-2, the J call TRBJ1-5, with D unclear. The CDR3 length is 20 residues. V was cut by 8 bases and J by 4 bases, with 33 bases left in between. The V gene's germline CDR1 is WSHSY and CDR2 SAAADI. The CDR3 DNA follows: TGCGCCAGCGGACCCCGGAGGGTTGGGAACGGGTATGAGAGGAATCAGCCCCAGCATTTT. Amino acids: CASGPRRVGNGYERNQPQHF.

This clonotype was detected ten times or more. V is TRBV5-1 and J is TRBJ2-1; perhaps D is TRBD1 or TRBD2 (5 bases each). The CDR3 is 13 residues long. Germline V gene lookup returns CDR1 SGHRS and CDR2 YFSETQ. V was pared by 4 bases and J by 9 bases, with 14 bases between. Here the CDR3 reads CASSQKRGGEQFF. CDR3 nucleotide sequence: TGCGCCAGCAGCCAAAAGAGGGGCGGTGAGCAGTTCTTC.

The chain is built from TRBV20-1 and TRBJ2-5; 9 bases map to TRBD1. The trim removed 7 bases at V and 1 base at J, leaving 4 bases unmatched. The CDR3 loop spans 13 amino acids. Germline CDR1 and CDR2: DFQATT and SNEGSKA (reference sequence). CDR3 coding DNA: TGCAGTGGGGCGGGACAGGGCCAAGAGACCCAGTACTTC. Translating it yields CSGAGQGQETQYF.

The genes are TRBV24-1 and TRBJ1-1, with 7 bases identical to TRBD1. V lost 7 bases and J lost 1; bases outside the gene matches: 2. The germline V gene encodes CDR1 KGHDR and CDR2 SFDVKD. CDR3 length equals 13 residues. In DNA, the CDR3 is TGTGCCACCAGAACAGGGGCGAACACTGAAGCTTTCTTT. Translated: CATRTGANTEAFF.

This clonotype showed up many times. DNA of the CDR3: TGTGCCAGCAGCGGGCAAGAGACCCAGTACTTC. It specifies CASSGQETQYF. This chain connects TRBV12-3 or TRBV12-4 to TRBJ2-5; D remains unclear. Trimming removed 6 bases from V and 2 bases from J, with 4 bases in between. The CDR3 is 11 amino acids.

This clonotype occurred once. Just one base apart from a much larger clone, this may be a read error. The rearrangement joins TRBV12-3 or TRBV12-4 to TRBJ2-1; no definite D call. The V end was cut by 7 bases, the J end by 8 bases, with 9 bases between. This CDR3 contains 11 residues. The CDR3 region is CASNYSYEQFF. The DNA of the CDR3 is TGTGCCAGCAACTATAGTTATGAGCAGTTCTTC.

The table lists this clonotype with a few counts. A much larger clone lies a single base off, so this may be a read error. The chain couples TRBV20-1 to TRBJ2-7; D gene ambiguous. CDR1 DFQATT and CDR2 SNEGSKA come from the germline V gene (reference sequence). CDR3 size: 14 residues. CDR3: CSAGSHGITYEQCF. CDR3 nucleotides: TGCAGTGCTGGATCACATGGAATCACCTACGAGCAGTGCTTC.

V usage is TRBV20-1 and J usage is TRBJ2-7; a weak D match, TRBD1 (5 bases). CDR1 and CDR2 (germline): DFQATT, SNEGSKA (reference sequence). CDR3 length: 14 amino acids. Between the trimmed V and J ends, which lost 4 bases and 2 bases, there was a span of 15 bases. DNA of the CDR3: TGCAGTGCTACTGGGATACAGGCACCCTACGAGCAGTACTTC. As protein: CSATGIQAPYEQYF.

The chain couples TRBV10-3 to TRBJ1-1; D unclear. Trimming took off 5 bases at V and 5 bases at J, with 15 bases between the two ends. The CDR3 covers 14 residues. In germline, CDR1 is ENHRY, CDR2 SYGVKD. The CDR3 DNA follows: TGTGCCATCAGTTCTCAGCTGCCTGGAACTGAAGCTTTCTTT. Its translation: CAISSQLPGTEAFF.

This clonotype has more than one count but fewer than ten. The CDR3 bases are TGTGCCTGGAGTCGGGCGGACAGGGACAATCAGCCCCAGCATTTT. Its translation: CAWSRADRDNQPQHF. V usage is TRBV30 and J usage is TRBJ1-5; 8 bases match TRBD1. V trimming: 2 bases; J trimming: 3 bases; junction bases outside the gene matches: 6. In germline, CDR1 is GTSNPN, CDR2 SVGIG (reference sequence). This CDR3 region has 15 residues.

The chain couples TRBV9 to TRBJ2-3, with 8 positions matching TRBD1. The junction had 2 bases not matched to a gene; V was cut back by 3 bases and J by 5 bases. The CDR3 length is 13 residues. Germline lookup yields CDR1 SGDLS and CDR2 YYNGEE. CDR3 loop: CASSGTGLDTQYF. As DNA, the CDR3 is TGTGCCAGCAGCGGGACAGGGTTAGATACGCAGTATTTT.

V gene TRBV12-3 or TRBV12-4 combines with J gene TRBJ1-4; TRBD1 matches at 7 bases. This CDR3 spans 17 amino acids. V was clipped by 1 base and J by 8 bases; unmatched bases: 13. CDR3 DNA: TGTGCCAGCAGTTTAGAAGCCAGGGGGGGAGTGGCAGAAAAACTGTTTTTT. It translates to CASSLEARGGVAEKLFF.

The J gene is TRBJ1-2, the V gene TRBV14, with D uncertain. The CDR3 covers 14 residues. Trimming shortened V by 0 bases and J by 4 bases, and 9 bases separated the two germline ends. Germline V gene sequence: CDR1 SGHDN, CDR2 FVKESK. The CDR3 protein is CASSQDSAVYGYTF. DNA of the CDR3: TGTGCCAGCAGCCAAGATTCGGCAGTCTATGGCTACACCTTC.

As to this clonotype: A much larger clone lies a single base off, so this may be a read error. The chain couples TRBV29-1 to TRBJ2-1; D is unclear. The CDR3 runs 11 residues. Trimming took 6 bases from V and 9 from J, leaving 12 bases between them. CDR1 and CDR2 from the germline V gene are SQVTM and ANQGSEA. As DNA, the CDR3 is TGCAGCGTAGGGTCCTACCCTGAGCAGTTCTTC. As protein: CSVGSYPEQFF.

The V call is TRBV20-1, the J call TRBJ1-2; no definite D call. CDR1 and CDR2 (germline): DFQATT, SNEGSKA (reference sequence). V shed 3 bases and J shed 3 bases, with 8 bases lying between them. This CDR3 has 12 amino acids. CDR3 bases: TGCAGTGCTAGCGACGGCGACTATGGCTACACCTTC. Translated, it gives CSASDGDYGYTF.

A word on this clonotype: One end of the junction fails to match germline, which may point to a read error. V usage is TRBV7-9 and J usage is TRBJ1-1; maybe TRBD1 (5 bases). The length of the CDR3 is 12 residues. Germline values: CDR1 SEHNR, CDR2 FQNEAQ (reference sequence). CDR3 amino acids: CASSPRDYEAFF. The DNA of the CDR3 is TGCGCCAGCAGCCCCCGGGACTACGAAGCTTTCTTT.